This record looks at one T cell receptor (beta chain) sequence and its context. Antigen specificity is unknown. These data are taken from a study of STAT5B mutations in CD4+ large granular lymphocyte leukemia. Study information: Among healthy donors, a particular HLA allele went with more CDR3 'QG' motifs. Study observations and caveats: Main leukemic clonotypes were patient-specific, but more than 20% appeared at low frequency elsewhere. Top patient clones used TRBV06 genes more often: 8/27 versus 2/35 in controls.

Measured with immunoSEQ multiplex PCR; TCRdb has only the in-frame clones, and not every one. The sample carries more than 30,000 clones, approximately 90% recorded once. The CDR3 covers 16 residues. The V end was cut by 2 bases, the J end by 0 bases, with 15 bases between. The germline CDR1 and CDR2 sequences are GTSNPN and SVGIG (reference sequence). This receptor was obtained from a human donor in good health. The sample consisted of CD4+ T cells from blood buffy coats. The chain is built from TRBV30 and TRBJ2-3; tentative D call: TRBD2 (6 bases). The CDR3 loop reads CAWSRLGLRSTDTQYF. CDR3 bases: TGTGCCTGGAGTCGGTTGGGACTGAGAAGCACAGATACGCAGTATTTT.